This T cell receptor beta chain comes out of a study of T cell responses to AZD1222 COVID-19 vaccine. The CDR3 extends over 17 amino acids. Trimming cost V 2 bases and J 4 bases; bases outside gene matches: 8. Germline CDR1 reads MDHEN; CDR2 reads SYDVKM. Measured with immunoSEQ multiplex PCR; TCRdb has only the in-frame clones, and not every one. The sample lists around 97,000 clones; 91% were seen once. The sample consisted of peripheral blood, taken on day 0 of AZD1222 vaccination. The origin of this receptor is an adult in good health. The chain carries TRBV28 and TRBJ2-7; TRBD2 matches 13 bases. CDR3 sequence (DNA): TGTGCCAGCAGTTTACCCGGACTAGCGGGAGATCTTTACGAGCAGTACTTC. Its translation is CASSLPGLAGDLYEQYF.